A selection of T cell receptor beta chains follows, all from one sample in a study of beta chain features in type 1 diabetes. The method was immunoSEQ multiplex PCR; TCRdb's version includes in-frame clones alone and lacks a portion of them. In the table there are 130,000 or so clones, over 8% of which are singletons. The sequenced sample was central memory CD4+ T cells from blood. These TCRs come from a woman aged 40 to 50 in good health. The CDR3 runs from the conserved cysteine through the conserved F or W. D genes are given only for firm matches. Not every row has a clone size; where given, it reads once, few, many or a size class.

many | TRBJ2-1 | TRBD2 | TRBV7-2 | TGTGCCAGCAGCTTTAGCGGGGGTCAAAACAATGAGCAGTTCTTC | CASSFSGGQNNEQFF
many | TRBJ1-5 | NA | TRBV18 | TGTGCCAGCTCACCCAACAGGGATGGCCAGCCCCAGCATTTT | CASSPNRDGQPQHF
few | TRBJ2-5 | NA | TRBV5-4 | TGTGCCAGCAGCTTGGGTACCGGGAAAGAGACCCAGTACTTC | CASSLGTGKETQYF
few | TRBJ1-2 | NA | TRBV14 | TGTGCCAGCAGCCCTAGGCAAAGGATCTCGGGGGGTGGCTACACCTTC | CASSPRQRISGGGYTF
few | TRBJ2-1 | NA | TRBV15 | TGTGCCACCGCCCGACAGGACAATGAGCAGTTCTTC | CATARQDNEQFF
few | TRBJ2-5 | NA | TRBV29-1 | TGCAGCGTTCTTACAGGGACCCAAGAGACCCAGTACTTC | CSVLTGTQETQYF
NA | TRBJ2-3 | TRBD2 | TRBV29-1 | TGCAGCGTCCCGGGACTAGCGGGGGGATGGTCAAGCACAGATACGCAGTATTTT | CSVPGLAGGWSSTDTQYF
NA | TRBJ2-3 | TRBD2 | TRBV7-9 | TGTGCCAGCAGCCCCCCGGGACTAGCGGGGGGAAGGACAGATACGCAGTATTTT | CASSPPGLAGGRTDTQYF
few | TRBJ2-5 | TRBD2 | TRBV5-1 | TGCGCCAGCAGAAACTCCGGCTCCGGGGGGGGAGAGACCCAGTACTTC | CASRNSGSGGGETQYF
NA | TRBJ1-1 | NA | TRBV12-5 | TGTGCTAGTGGCCTCCGGAACACTGAAGCTTTCTTT | CASGLRNTEAFF
NA | TRBJ2-7 | NA | TRBV7-6 | TGTGCCAGCAGCCGAGATACCTACGAGCAGTACTTC | CASSRDTYEQYF
NA | TRBJ2-4 | NA | TRBV2 | TGTGCCAGCAGACCAGGGGGGTACAAAAACATTCAGTACTTC | CASRPGGYKNIQYF
NA | TRBJ2-5 | TRBD2 | TRBV5-4 | TGTGCCAGCAGCGGATATAGCGGGGGGGGAGAGACCCAGTACTTC | CASSGYSGGGETQYF
NA | TRBJ2-5 | TRBD1 | TRBV19 | TGTGCCAGTAGTAGCTCCGGGACAGGGGGAGGTGAGACCCAGTACTTC | CASSSSGTGGGETQYF
NA | TRBJ1-1 | NA | TRBV5-1 | TGCGCCAGCAGCTTGGGAGAAGCAGGAATGAACACTGAAGCTTTCTTT | CASSLGEAGMNTEAFF